These T cell receptor beta chains were read from a single sample in a study of blood T cell repertoires in COVID-19. Assay: immunoSEQ multiplex PCR; the TCRdb copy retains only in-frame clones and omits some. The table lists tens of thousands of clones, around 90% of them singletons. Sequenced sample: peripheral blood. The receptors were gathered from a human donor with active COVID-19. The donor label of this sample is uncertain. Each CDR3 is given with its conserved first and last residue. Fields, in order: D gene, V gene, J gene, clone size, CDR3 protein, CDR3 DNA. A D gene is named only where the DNA matches it firmly. Clone sizes are given selectively: once, few, many, or a class where the clone is expanded.

d_gene: NA
v_gene: TRBV5-4
j_gene: TRBJ1-1
abundance: NA
CDR3aa: CASNPSENTEAFF
CDR3nt: TGTGCCAGCAACCCCTCAGAGAACACTGAAGCTTTCTTT

d_gene: TRBD1
v_gene: TRBV28
j_gene: TRBJ1-1
abundance: NA
CDR3aa: CASTFLTDRGWTEAFF
CDR3nt: TGTGCCAGCACCTTTCTAACAGACAGGGGGTGGACTGAAGCTTTCTTT

d_gene: NA
v_gene: TRBV7-2
j_gene: TRBJ1-2
abundance: NA
CDR3aa: CASSLAGHINHF
CDR3nt: TGTGCCAGCAGCTTAGCTGGACATATTAACCACTTC

d_gene: NA
v_gene: TRBV12-3/TRBV12-4
j_gene: TRBJ2-7
abundance: NA
CDR3aa: CASSRTEAVEQYF
CDR3nt: TGTGCCAGCAGCCGGACAGAGGCAGTCGAGCAGTACTTC

d_gene: NA
v_gene: TRBV2
j_gene: TRBJ1-5
abundance: few
CDR3aa: CASSVQGRGNQPQHF
CDR3nt: TGTGCCAGCAGTGTCCAGGGGAGAGGCAATCAGCCCCAGCATTTT

d_gene: NA
v_gene: TRBV4-3
j_gene: TRBJ1-5
abundance: once
CDR3aa: CASSPRLNQPQHF
CDR3nt: TGCGCCAGCAGCCCTAGGTTAAACCAGCCCCAGCATTTT

d_gene: NA
v_gene: TRBV6-2/TRBV6-3
j_gene: TRBJ2-5
abundance: NA
CDR3aa: CASSYPSGRGAQETQYF
CDR3nt: TGTGCCAGCAGTTACCCCTCGGGTCGGGGGGCACAAGAGACCCAGTACTTC

d_gene: TRBD1
v_gene: TRBV7-2
j_gene: TRBJ2-7
abundance: NA
CDR3aa: CASSLRGTAPYEQYF
CDR3nt: TGTGCCAGCAGCTTACGAGGGACAGCTCCCTACGAGCAGTACTTC

d_gene: NA
v_gene: TRBV12-1
j_gene: TRBJ2-5
abundance: NA
CDR3aa: CASSFQSGTQYF
CDR3nt: TGTGCCAGCAGTTTCCAATCGGGGACCCAGTACTTC

d_gene: TRBD1
v_gene: TRBV5-4
j_gene: TRBJ2-5
abundance: NA
CDR3aa: CASSLGLPDRETQYF
CDR3nt: TGTGCCAGCAGCTTGGGTCTTCCGGACAGGGAGACCCAGTACTTC

d_gene: TRBD2
v_gene: TRBV3-1/TRBV3-2
j_gene: TRBJ2-1
abundance: NA
CDR3aa: CASSQDGRASGGPGNEQFF
CDR3nt: TGTGCCAGCAGCCAAGATGGTAGGGCTAGCGGGGGTCCGGGCAATGAGCAGTTCTTC

d_gene: TRBD1
v_gene: TRBV30
j_gene: TRBJ1-4
abundance: NA
CDR3aa: CAWSWDRGEKLFF
CDR3nt: TGTGCCTGGAGTTGGGACAGGGGCGAAAAACTGTTTTTT

d_gene: TRBD1
v_gene: TRBV7-9
j_gene: TRBJ1-1
abundance: NA
CDR3aa: CASSRQGAMNTEAFF
CDR3nt: TGTGCCAGCAGCCGTCAGGGGGCCATGAACACTGAAGCTTTCTTT

d_gene: NA
v_gene: TRBV13
j_gene: TRBJ1-6
abundance: NA
CDR3aa: CASSSWNRVPNSPLHF
CDR3nt: TGTGCCAGCAGCTCGTGGAACCGGGTCCCTAATTCACCCCTCCACTTT

d_gene: NA
v_gene: TRBV30
j_gene: TRBJ1-4
abundance: NA
CDR3aa: CAWNGGNNEKLFF
CDR3nt: TGTGCCTGGAACGGTGGTAATAATGAAAAACTGTTTTTT

d_gene: NA
v_gene: TRBV7-8
j_gene: TRBJ1-5
abundance: NA
CDR3aa: CASSSTGGRVNQPQHF
CDR3nt: TGTGCCAGCAGCTCGACCGGGGGACGGGTCAATCAGCCCCAGCATTTT

d_gene: NA
v_gene: TRBV4-2
j_gene: TRBJ1-5
abundance: few
CDR3aa: CASSQGLGQPQHF
CDR3nt: TGTGCCAGCAGCCAAGGGCTGGGCCAGCCCCAGCATTTT

d_gene: NA
v_gene: TRBV14
j_gene: TRBJ2-1
abundance: once
CDR3aa: CASSQDSNREYEQFF
CDR3nt: TGTGCCAGCAGCCAAGACTCCAATCGCGAGTATGAGCAGTTCTTC

d_gene: NA
v_gene: TRBV6-2/TRBV6-3
j_gene: TRBJ1-5
abundance: few
CDR3aa: CASSYASTAGNQPQHF
CDR3nt: TGTGCCAGCAGTTACGCCTCGACGGCGGGCAATCAGCCCCAGCATTTT

d_gene: TRBD1
v_gene: TRBV5-4
j_gene: TRBJ2-1
abundance: NA
CDR3aa: CASRYRGQNEQFF
CDR3nt: TGTGCCAGCAGGTACAGGGGGCAGAATGAGCAGTTCTTC

d_gene: NA
v_gene: TRBV9
j_gene: TRBJ2-2
abundance: NA
CDR3aa: CASSGQTNTGELFF
CDR3nt: TGTGCCAGCAGCGGACAGACGAACACCGGGGAGCTGTTTTTT

d_gene: TRBD1
v_gene: TRBV5-4
j_gene: TRBJ1-1
abundance: NA
CDR3aa: CASSFGQGASDTEAFF
CDR3nt: TGTGCCAGCAGCTTCGGACAGGGGGCTTCCGACACTGAAGCTTTCTTT

d_gene: TRBD1
v_gene: TRBV27
j_gene: TRBJ2-3
abundance: NA
CDR3aa: CASSLYGGTGSTDTQYF
CDR3nt: TGTGCCAGCAGTTTATACGGAGGGACAGGTAGCACAGATACGCAGTATTTT

d_gene: NA
v_gene: TRBV2
j_gene: TRBJ2-3
abundance: NA
CDR3aa: CASKGRNGGRTDTQYF
CDR3nt: TGTGCCAGCAAGGGGCGTAATGGCGGTCGCACAGATACGCAGTATTTT

d_gene: TRBD2
v_gene: TRBV7-9
j_gene: TRBJ2-7
abundance: few
CDR3aa: CASSRGGATYEQYF
CDR3nt: TGTGCCAGCAGCCGCGGGGGAGCAACCTACGAGCAGTACTTC

d_gene: NA
v_gene: TRBV7-8
j_gene: TRBJ1-1
abundance: NA
CDR3aa: CASSFYGREGTEAFF
CDR3nt: TGTGCCAGCAGCTTTTATGGACGGGAGGGAACTGAAGCTTTCTTT

d_gene: TRBD1
v_gene: TRBV7-9
j_gene: TRBJ1-1
abundance: NA
CDR3aa: CASSLVGQGSTEAFF
CDR3nt: TGTGCCAGCAGCTTAGTGGGACAGGGGTCCACTGAAGCTTTCTTT

d_gene: TRBD1
v_gene: TRBV20-1
j_gene: TRBJ1-6
abundance: once
CDR3aa: CSASKTGIRNSPLHF
CDR3nt: TGCAGTGCTAGTAAGACAGGGATACGTAATTCACCCCTCCACTTT

d_gene: NA
v_gene: TRBV6-2/TRBV6-3
j_gene: TRBJ1-2
abundance: once
CDR3aa: CASSPRTVSYGYTF
CDR3nt: TGTGCCAGCAGTCCGAGGACAGTCTCCTATGGCTACACCTTC

d_gene: TRBD1
v_gene: TRBV18
j_gene: TRBJ2-5
abundance: NA
CDR3aa: CASSPGQGVAETQYF
CDR3nt: TGTGCCAGCTCACCGGGACAGGGGGTAGCAGAGACCCAGTACTTC

d_gene: NA
v_gene: TRBV7-2
j_gene: TRBJ1-5
abundance: NA
CDR3aa: CASSPRPGSQPQHF
CDR3nt: TGTGCCAGCAGCCCTAGACCAGGGTCTCAGCCCCAGCATTTT

d_gene: NA
v_gene: TRBV2
j_gene: TRBJ1-2
abundance: NA
CDR3aa: CASRVQGVQGYTF
CDR3nt: TGTGCCAGCAGGGTCCAGGGTGTTCAAGGCTACACCTTC

d_gene: TRBD1
v_gene: TRBV2
j_gene: TRBJ1-5
abundance: NA
CDR3aa: CASRETGASNQPQHF
CDR3nt: TGTGCCAGCAGGGAAACAGGGGCCTCAAATCAGCCCCAGCATTTT

d_gene: NA
v_gene: TRBV7-2
j_gene: TRBJ2-2
abundance: NA
CDR3aa: CASSRYTGELFF
CDR3nt: TGTGCCAGCAGCCGTTACACCGGGGAGCTGTTTTTT

d_gene: NA
v_gene: TRBV25-1
j_gene: TRBJ1-2
abundance: NA
CDR3aa: CASSGLTGYGYTF
CDR3nt: TGTGCCAGCAGTGGCCTAACAGGGTATGGCTACACCTTC

d_gene: NA
v_gene: TRBV7-2
j_gene: TRBJ1-1
abundance: NA
CDR3aa: CASRSGLMNTEAFF
CDR3nt: TGTGCCAGCAGGTCGGGGTTAATGAACACTGAAGCTTTCTTT

d_gene: NA
v_gene: TRBV7-2
j_gene: TRBJ2-2
abundance: NA
CDR3aa: CASSLDRGTGELFF
CDR3nt: TGTGCCAGCAGCTTAGATCGGGGGACCGGGGAGCTGTTTTTT

d_gene: TRBD2
v_gene: TRBV28
j_gene: TRBJ2-1
abundance: NA
CDR3aa: CASSLASGRVNEQFF
CDR3nt: TGTGCCAGCAGTTTGGCTAGCGGGCGAGTCAATGAGCAGTTCTTC

d_gene: NA
v_gene: TRBV4-1
j_gene: TRBJ1-2
abundance: NA
CDR3aa: CASSPPGGGYGYTF
CDR3nt: TGCGCCAGCAGCCCCCCGGGGGGCGGCTATGGCTACACCTTC

d_gene: NA
v_gene: TRBV3-1/TRBV3-2
j_gene: TRBJ2-1
abundance: few
CDR3aa: CASSPLLTTGEQFF
CDR3nt: TGTGCCAGCAGCCCCCTTTTAACTACGGGTGAGCAGTTCTTC

d_gene: TRBD1
v_gene: TRBV5-4
j_gene: TRBJ2-5
abundance: NA
CDR3aa: CASSRAGQGIETQYF
CDR3nt: TGTGCCAGCAGCCGGGCGGGACAGGGGATAGAGACCCAGTACTTC

d_gene: NA
v_gene: TRBV3-1/TRBV3-2
j_gene: TRBJ2-1
abundance: NA
CDR3aa: CASSPMAASSYNEQFF
CDR3nt: TGTGCCAGCAGCCCCATGGCGGCGAGCTCCTACAATGAGCAGTTCTTC

d_gene: NA
v_gene: TRBV20-1
j_gene: TRBJ1-4
abundance: NA
CDR3aa: CSAAREKLFF
CDR3nt: TGCAGTGCGGCTCGTGAAAAACTGTTTTTT

d_gene: NA
v_gene: TRBV2
j_gene: TRBJ1-2
abundance: NA
CDR3aa: CASTGVSDGYTF
CDR3nt: TGTGCCAGCACGGGGGTGAGCGATGGCTACACCTTC

d_gene: NA
v_gene: TRBV4-1
j_gene: TRBJ1-4
abundance: NA
CDR3aa: CASSQEYGGLFF
CDR3nt: TGCGCCAGCAGCCAAGAATACGGGGGACTGTTTTTT

d_gene: NA
v_gene: TRBV5-1
j_gene: TRBJ2-2
abundance: NA
CDR3aa: CASSLDHRVAGELFF
CDR3nt: TGCGCCAGCAGCTTGGACCACAGGGTCGCCGGGGAGCTGTTTTTT

d_gene: NA
v_gene: TRBV4-1
j_gene: TRBJ2-3
abundance: NA
CDR3aa: CASSQDAGRGSSSTDTQYF
CDR3nt: TGCGCCAGCAGCCAAGATGCTGGGCGGGGTTCCTCTAGCACAGATACGCAGTATTTT

d_gene: NA
v_gene: TRBV10-3
j_gene: TRBJ1-1
abundance: NA
CDR3aa: CAISEYTGPLNTEAFF
CDR3nt: TGTGCCATCAGTGAGTACACAGGACCTTTGAACACTGAAGCTTTCTTT

d_gene: NA
v_gene: TRBV2
j_gene: TRBJ1-2
abundance: NA
CDR3aa: CASSDRPISSYGYTF
CDR3nt: TGTGCCAGCAGTGACCGACCTATTAGCAGCTATGGCTACACCTTC

d_gene: TRBD1
v_gene: TRBV25-1
j_gene: TRBJ1-4
abundance: NA
CDR3aa: CASSEPQGATNEKLFF
CDR3nt: TGTGCCAGCAGTGAACCACAGGGGGCAACTAATGAAAAACTGTTTTTT

d_gene: NA
v_gene: TRBV5-5
j_gene: TRBJ1-4
abundance: NA
CDR3aa: CASSFPELRGEKLFF
CDR3nt: TGTGCCAGCAGCTTTCCGGAGTTACGTGGTGAAAAACTGTTTTTT

d_gene: NA
v_gene: TRBV3-1/TRBV3-2
j_gene: TRBJ1-1
abundance: NA
CDR3aa: CASSQGAGTEAFF
CDR3nt: TGTGCCAGCAGCCAGGGGGCCGGCACTGAAGCTTTCTTT

d_gene: TRBD2
v_gene: TRBV4-1
j_gene: TRBJ2-1
abundance: once
CDR3aa: CASSQLVPAGGNNEQFF
CDR3nt: TGCGCCAGCAGCCAACTAGTCCCAGCGGGGGGAAATAATGAGCAGTTCTTC

d_gene: TRBD2
v_gene: TRBV4-3
j_gene: TRBJ2-3
abundance: NA
CDR3aa: CASSLRPKRGGRITDTQYF
CDR3nt: TGCGCCAGCAGCCTCAGACCCAAGCGGGGGGGCCGGATCACAGATACGCAGTATTTT

d_gene: TRBD1
v_gene: TRBV5-1
j_gene: TRBJ2-7
abundance: NA
CDR3aa: CASSLPPGQGAYEQYF
CDR3nt: TGCGCCAGCAGCTTGCCCCCGGGACAGGGGGCCTACGAGCAGTACTTC

d_gene: NA
v_gene: TRBV9
j_gene: TRBJ1-6
abundance: NA
CDR3aa: CASSVGHYNSPLHF
CDR3nt: TGTGCCAGCAGCGTAGGACACTATAATTCACCCCTCCACTTT

d_gene: TRBD1
v_gene: TRBV7-2
j_gene: TRBJ1-4
abundance: NA
CDR3aa: CASSVGTGSHNEKLFF
CDR3nt: TGTGCCAGCAGCGTAGGGACAGGGAGTCATAATGAAAAACTGTTTTTT